This T cell receptor (beta chain) was documented in a study of blood T cell repertoires in COVID-19. Study at large: Samples taken during acute and convalescent COVID-19 were collected in the United States, Italy and Spain. The analysed material was cDNA or gDNA that came from T cells, B-cell-depleted T cells, or PBMCs.

The CDR3 is 13 amino acids. CDR1 is SGHKS and CDR2 is YYEKEE in the germline V gene (reference sequence). The J segment lost 6 bases and the V segment lost 7 bases, leaving 6 bases of the junction unmatched. In the original analysis: Reference gene primer amplification yielded estimated nucleated cell counts. Repertoires were generated with immunoSEQ multiplex PCR, while TCRdb's copy carries only in-frame clones and drops some. That table furnishes V, J and clone size, whereas the DNA furnished D and trimming. The sample records about 130,000 clones, approximately 82% being singletons. The sample comprised peripheral blood. This sequence originates from a man aged 35-49 years with active or convalescent COVID-19. This rearrangement joins TRBV5-5 to TRBJ1-2, with 10 bases identical to TRBD1. This CDR3 is CASHSGTGDGYTF. In DNA, the CDR3 is TGTGCCAGCCACTCGGGGACAGGGGATGGCTACACCTTC.